A selection of T cell receptor beta chains follows, all from one sample in a study of cytomegalovirus exposure and HLA in healthy donors. Clones were read by immunoSEQ multiplex PCR, and TCRdb kept only the in-frame ones, dropping some. The sample holds about 330,000 clones, 75% to 90% seen once. The material sequenced was PBMCs. The source of these receptors is a woman aged 18-29 years in good health and CMV-seronegative. CDR3s include the opening cysteine and the closing phenylalanine or tryptophan. D genes are given only for firm matches. Where a row states a size, it is once, few, many or the class of an expanded clone; other rows omit it.

CDR3: CASSPVELAGGYEQYF
DNA: TGTGCCAGCAGTCCTGTGGAGCTAGCGGGAGGCTACGAGCAGTACTTC
V: TRBV2
size: NA
J: TRBJ2-7
D: TRBD2

CDR3: CATEPGTAIFSGANVLTF
DNA: TGTGCCACCGAACCCGGGACAGCCATCTTCTCTGGGGCCAACGTCCTGACTTTC
V: TRBV28
size: NA
J: TRBJ2-6
D: TRBD1

CDR3: CASSRGGDEQFF
DNA: TGTGCCAGCAGCCGAGGCGGGGATGAGCAGTTCTTC
V: TRBV7-9
size: NA
J: TRBJ2-1
D: NA

CDR3: CASSQGADTEAFF
DNA: TGTGCCAGCAGCCAGGGTGCGGACACTGAAGCTTTCTTT
V: TRBV5-6
size: NA
J: TRBJ1-1
D: NA

CDR3: CASGAPDRGNTEAFF
DNA: TGTGCCAGCGGGGCCCCCGACAGGGGGAACACTGAAGCTTTCTTT
V: TRBV6-5
size: NA
J: TRBJ1-1
D: TRBD1

CDR3: CASSLGGFGGYTF
DNA: TGTGCCAGCAGTTTAGGGGGGTTCGGCGGCTACACCTTC
V: TRBV28
size: NA
J: TRBJ1-2
D: NA

CDR3: CASSVALGSGELFF
DNA: TGTGCCAGCAGCGTAGCTCTAGGCTCCGGGGAGCTGTTTTTT
V: TRBV9
size: NA
J: TRBJ2-2
D: NA

CDR3: CASSLAQLATQYF
DNA: TGTGCCAGCAGCTTAGCGCAACTAGCTACGCAGTATTTT
V: TRBV11-1
size: once
J: TRBJ2-3
D: NA

CDR3: CASSLASAANTGELFF
DNA: TGTGCCAGCAGCTTAGCGTCCGCAGCGAACACCGGGGAGCTGTTTTTT
V: TRBV7-8
size: NA
J: TRBJ2-2
D: NA

CDR3: CASSHPGTRDYNEQFF
DNA: TGTGCCAGCAGTCACCCCGGGACACGAGACTACAATGAGCAGTTCTTC
V: TRBV2
size: once
J: TRBJ2-1
D: NA

CDR3: CAISESTRGTEAFF
DNA: TGTGCCATCAGTGAGTCGACAAGGGGCACTGAAGCTTTCTTT
V: TRBV10-3
size: NA
J: TRBJ1-1
D: NA

CDR3: CSVEGRLAETQYF
DNA: TGCAGCGTTGAAGGGCGACTAGCTGAGACCCAGTACTTC
V: TRBV29-1
size: NA
J: TRBJ2-5
D: TRBD2

CDR3: CASSRQGDQPQHF
DNA: TGTGCCAGCTCAAGACAGGGGGATCAGCCCCAGCATTTT
V: TRBV18
size: NA
J: TRBJ1-5
D: TRBD1

CDR3: CASSGGYGYTF
DNA: TGTGCCAGCAGCGGGGGGTATGGCTACACCTTC
V: TRBV7-2
size: NA
J: TRBJ1-2
D: NA

CDR3: CASSLTGVSNQPQHF
DNA: TGTGCCAGCAGTTTAACAGGCGTTAGCAATCAGCCCCAGCATTTT
V: TRBV28
size: NA
J: TRBJ1-5
D: NA

CDR3: CASSLRTSGSTDTQYF
DNA: TGCGCCAGCAGCTTGCGGACTAGCGGGAGCACAGATACGCAGTATTTT
V: TRBV5-1
size: NA
J: TRBJ2-3
D: TRBD2

CDR3: CASSPRQGSQPQHF
DNA: TGTGCCAGCAGTCCCCGACAGGGGTCGCAGCCCCAGCATTTT
V: TRBV6-6
size: NA
J: TRBJ1-5
D: TRBD1

CDR3: CASSIGIGTRSSYEQYF
DNA: TGTGCCAGTAGTATAGGAATCGGGACACGTAGCTCCTACGAGCAGTACTTC
V: TRBV19
size: NA
J: TRBJ2-7
D: NA

CDR3: CASSPTGTENNEQFF
DNA: TGTGCCAGCAGCCCCACAGGGACAGAAAACAATGAGCAGTTCTTC
V: TRBV13
size: NA
J: TRBJ2-1
D: TRBD1

CDR3: CASSFLAGVTGELFF
DNA: TGTGCCAGCAGCTTCCTAGCGGGAGTCACCGGGGAGCTGTTTTTT
V: TRBV11-3
size: NA
J: TRBJ2-2
D: TRBD2

CDR3: CASSWGLAGEVGNEQFF
DNA: TGTGCCAGCAGCTGGGGACTAGCGGGAGAGGTAGGCAATGAGCAGTTCTTC
V: TRBV13
size: NA
J: TRBJ2-1
D: TRBD2

CDR3: CASKIPGVNEQYF
DNA: TGTGCCAGCAAAATCCCGGGTGTCAACGAGCAGTACTTC
V: TRBV6-5
size: few
J: TRBJ2-7
D: NA

CDR3: CASSPRPDGAQYF
DNA: TGTGCCAGCAGCCCCAGACCCGACGGGGCCCAGTACTTC
V: TRBV5-6
size: NA
J: TRBJ2-5
D: NA

CDR3: CASSSTSTGNYGYTF
DNA: TGTGCCAGCAGTTCTACCTCGACAGGGAACTATGGCTACACCTTC
V: TRBV27
size: NA
J: TRBJ1-2
D: TRBD1

CDR3: CASSPNRGQGAGLGQFF
DNA: TGTGCCAGCAGCCCCAACCGCGGACAGGGGGCTGGATTAGGGCAGTTCTTC
V: TRBV7-3
size: NA
J: TRBJ2-1
D: TRBD1

CDR3: CASRGRTLENEKLFF
DNA: TGTGCCAGCAGGGGGCGGACCCTTGAAAATGAAAAACTGTTTTTT
V: TRBV6-5
size: NA
J: TRBJ1-4
D: NA

CDR3: CASSTRGREVETQYF
DNA: TGTGCCAGCAGCACAAGGGGGCGGGAGGTGGAGACCCAGTACTTC
V: TRBV13
size: NA
J: TRBJ2-5
D: NA

CDR3: CASSPTSRGLYEQYF
DNA: TGTGCCAGCAGTCCGACTTCGCGGGGCCTCTACGAGCAGTACTTC
V: TRBV27
size: NA
J: TRBJ2-7
D: NA

CDR3: CASSPLWGAGVFGAKNIQYF
DNA: TGTGCCAGCAGCCCCTTGTGGGGCGCGGGAGTCTTCGGAGCCAAAAACATTCAGTACTTC
V: TRBV5-8
size: NA
J: TRBJ2-4
D: TRBD2

CDR3: CASSQVRGPNYGYTF
DNA: TGCGCCAGCAGCCAAGTTCGGGGTCCTAACTATGGCTACACCTTC
V: TRBV4-3
size: NA
J: TRBJ1-2
D: NA

CDR3: CASSQGSVTELFF
DNA: TGCGCCAGCAGCCAAGGTAGCGTCACGGAGCTGTTTTTT
V: TRBV4-3
size: NA
J: TRBJ2-2
D: NA

CDR3: CASSLGGSTSYEQYF
DNA: TGCGCCAGCAGCTTGGGGGGCTCCACCTCCTACGAGCAGTACTTC
V: TRBV5-1
size: NA
J: TRBJ2-7
D: NA

CDR3: CASSFWGVLGDEQFF
DNA: TGTGCCAGCAGCTTTTGGGGGGTCCTTGGCGATGAGCAGTTCTTC
V: TRBV5-6
size: NA
J: TRBJ2-1
D: NA

CDR3: CASSQSTGDTQYF
DNA: TGTGCCAGCAGCCAGTCAACGGGGGATACGCAGTATTTT
V: TRBV14
size: NA
J: TRBJ2-3
D: NA

CDR3: CASRHSLKGSSLIHEQFF
DNA: TGTGCCAGCAGACATAGCTTAAAAGGGAGTTCTCTCATCCATGAGCAGTTCTTC
V: TRBV11-2
size: NA
J: TRBJ2-1
D: NA

CDR3: CASARTGGTEAFF
DNA: TGTGCCAGCGCCAGGACAGGGGGCACTGAAGCTTTCTTT
V: TRBV5-4
size: NA
J: TRBJ1-1
D: TRBD1

CDR3: CASRKGGLDEQYF
DNA: TGTGCCAGCAGAAAAGGGGGCTTGGACGAGCAGTACTTC
V: TRBV27
size: NA
J: TRBJ2-7
D: TRBD1

CDR3: CASSLGGRADNEQFF
DNA: TGTGCCAGCAGTTTGGGCGGGAGGGCTGACAATGAGCAGTTCTTC
V: TRBV28
size: once
J: TRBJ2-1
D: TRBD2

CDR3: CASSPRSAGSYEQYF
DNA: TGTGCCAGCAGCCCAAGGTCAGCGGGCTCCTACGAGCAGTACTTC
V: TRBV9
size: NA
J: TRBJ2-7
D: NA

CDR3: CASSPYTGVGQPQHF
DNA: TGTGCCAGCAGCCCATATACAGGGGTCGGGCAGCCCCAGCATTTT
V: TRBV4-2
size: few
J: TRBJ1-5
D: TRBD1

CDR3: CASSQAREETQYF
DNA: TGTGCCAGCAGCCAAGCTAGAGAAGAGACCCAGTACTTC
V: TRBV4-2
size: NA
J: TRBJ2-5
D: NA

CDR3: CASSSGESPPQETQYF
DNA: TGTGCCAGCAGTTCCGGGGAGAGTCCCCCCCAAGAGACCCAGTACTTC
V: TRBV28
size: NA
J: TRBJ2-5
D: NA

CDR3: CASSSKGAGDTEAFF
DNA: TGCGCCAGCAGCTCGAAGGGGGCCGGCGACACTGAAGCTTTCTTT
V: TRBV5-1
size: NA
J: TRBJ1-1
D: TRBD1

CDR3: CSVALVGLNEQFF
DNA: TGCAGCGTTGCTCTCGTGGGCCTCAATGAGCAGTTCTTC
V: TRBV29-1
size: NA
J: TRBJ2-1
D: NA

CDR3: CASSLSAGELNEQFF
DNA: TGTGCCAGCAGCTTAAGTGCGGGAGAGTTGAATGAGCAGTTCTTC
V: TRBV11-2
size: NA
J: TRBJ2-1
D: TRBD2

CDR3: CASSLVNRDRSNTGELFF
DNA: TGCGCCAGCAGCTTGGTAAACAGGGACCGTTCGAACACCGGGGAGCTGTTTTTT
V: TRBV5-1
size: many
J: TRBJ2-2
D: NA

CDR3: CASGRAGTSNQPQHF
DNA: TGTGCCAGCGGACGGGCGGGAACTAGCAATCAGCCCCAGCATTTT
V: TRBV9
size: NA
J: TRBJ1-5
D: NA

CDR3: CASSGTSGRPPYNEQFF
DNA: TGTGCCAGCTCGGGGACTAGCGGGAGGCCGCCCTACAATGAGCAGTTCTTC
V: TRBV25-1
size: NA
J: TRBJ2-1
D: TRBD2

CDR3: CASSPGTATETQYF
DNA: TGTGCCAGCAGTCCCGGGACAGCTACAGAGACCCAGTACTTC
V: TRBV27
size: NA
J: TRBJ2-5
D: TRBD1